The clone carrying this TCR beta chain was picked up a small number of times. Its specificity is not known. Using its own MiXCR run on the reads, TCRdb lists one record per CDR3 protein. This table holds 100,000 to 150,000 distinct CDR3 sequences, more than 25% found once. The sample originates from a study of T cell repertoires in cytomegalovirus infection. CDR3 length: 13 residues. Trimming at V came to 8 bases and at J to 1 base, leaving 4 bases not matched to a gene. Sequencing used CD8+ T cells from cultured PBMCs, obtained from culture after CMV antigen stimulation. This chain connects TRBV12-3 or TRBV12-4 to TRBJ1-1; 7 positions agree with TRBD1. The origin of this receptor is a human donor in good health (CMV status not recorded). Some clones in this sample may be carry-over from other donors' samples. CDR3: CASVQGGNTEAFF. CDR3 bases: TGTGCCAGCGTCCAGGGGGGGAACACTGAAGCTTTCTTT.